This T cell receptor (beta chain) stems from a study of blood T cell repertoires in COVID-19. At the level of the study: From the United States, Italy and Spain came samples of acute and convalescent COVID-19. The cDNA or gDNA used as material had been derived from T cells, B-cell-depleted T cells, or PBMCs.

Original handling: Reference gene primer amplification gave nucleated cell count estimates. The assay was immunoSEQ multiplex PCR, and TCRdb's table has in-frame clones only and misses some. D and trimming come from the DNA, and the V and J calls and clone size come from that table. The data contain under 250,000 clones, about 86% of them singletons. This CDR3 spans 17 amino acids. Germline V gives CDR1 KGHSH, CDR2 LQKENI. Trimming took 2 bases from V and 0 from J; bases not matched to a gene: 3. The sample consisted of peripheral blood. The receptor comes from a man aged 60-69 years with acute or convalescent COVID-19. The rearrangement joins TRBV18 to TRBJ2-2; 10 bases are a match to TRBD2. CDR3 protein: CASSPASGSPNTGELFF. CDR3 bases: TGTGCCAGCTCACCAGCTAGCGGGAGTCCGAACACCGGGGAGCTGTTTTTT.